Sequencing of this TCR beta chain was carried out in a study of long-term antiretroviral therapy in people with HIV. This clone came up once. Its antigen is currently unknown. The CDR3 totals 15 residues. The V end lost 5 bases, the J end lost 4 bases, and 17 bases lay between the germline ends. Per the germline V gene, CDR1 is LNHDA and CDR2 is SQIVND (reference sequence). With survey level as its setting, the immunoSEQ assay was v3.0. Repertoires were generated with immunoSEQ multiplex PCR, while TCRdb's copy carries only in-frame clones and drops some. This sample has about 26,000 clones; approximately 85% occur once, and the top ten carry 14%. Notes on the study in general: Subsequent to ART, diversity was augmented yet persisted below that of transplant donor controls.

The sequence was obtained from a man aged 45-65 years with HIV. The chain has TRBV19 and TRBJ1-1, with D possibly being TRBD1 (5 bases). Sequenced here: unsorted PBMCs, sampled 2.9 years after starting antiretroviral therapy. Written as DNA, the CDR3 is TGTGCCAGTAGTTTACAAGGGGCGAGGAGCACTGAAGCTTTCTTT. This encodes CASSLQGARSTEAFF.